This T cell receptor beta chain originates from a study of cytomegalovirus exposure and HLA in healthy donors. Concerning this clone: Its antigen remains unidentified.

Germline CDR1 and CDR2: KGHSH and LQKENI. The ends lost 5 bases at V and 9 bases at J; junction bases unmatched: 5. The CDR3 totals 13 residues. The study's findings and limits: Later analysis identified several of the most significant clusters that appeared linked to common viral pathogens.

Primers for the PCR totalled 60 Vbeta and 13 Jbeta. Measured with immunoSEQ multiplex PCR; TCRdb has only the in-frame clones, and not every one. The data show roughly 130,000 clones, approximately 82% seen once. This rearrangement joins TRBV18 to TRBJ2-2; 8 bases map to TRBD1. The receptor comes from a man between 45 and 60 years old in good health and CMV-seronegative. The sequenced material came from PBMCs. The CDR3 DNA is TGTGCCAGCTCATCCCAGGGGGCGCGGGAGCTGTTTTTT. It specifies CASSSQGARELFF.